A single sample gave rise to the 20 T cell receptor beta chains below, sequenced in a study of technical replicates of blood from a handful of donors. Some clones are missing from TCRdb's copy, which holds only in-frame ones; the method was immunoSEQ multiplex PCR. The sample has about 100,000 clones; about 95% are singletons. The source material was T cells isolated from PBMCs. The receptors were gathered from a human donor in good health.

This rearrangement joins TRBV19 to TRBJ2-2; TRBD2 aligns across 13 bases. With V trimmed by 4 bases and J by 5 bases, 4 bases remained unmatched. Looked up from germline, CDR1 is LNHDA and CDR2 is SQIVND (reference sequence). CDR3 size: 16 residues. The CDR3 here is CASSSALAGGTGELFF. DNA of the CDR3: TGTGCCAGTAGTAGCGCACTAGCGGGAGGGACCGGGGAGCTGTTTTTT.

The rearrangement links TRBV19 to TRBJ1-5; 9 nucleotides line up with TRBD1. Per germline, CDR1 LNHDA and CDR2 SQIVND (reference sequence). CDR3 length equals 13 residues. V lost 9 bases, J lost 3 bases, and 3 bases stayed unmatched. The CDR3: CASRDRDNQPQHF. The CDR3 nucleotides are TGTGCCAGCCGGGACAGGGACAATCAGCCCCAGCATTTT.

V is TRBV5-6 and J is TRBJ2-1; the D gene is possibly TRBD2 (6 bases). The CDR3 is 12 amino acids. V dropped 4 bases and J dropped 12 bases, with 14 bases sitting between them. The germline gives CDR1 SGHDT, CDR2 YYEEEE. CDR3 DNA: TGTGCCAGCAGCCGCCTGGAGGGAGCGCAGTTCTTC. Its protein is CASSRLEGAQFF.

The gene calls are TRBV29-1 and TRBJ2-1, with a weak D call TRBD2 (10 bases). V gave up 4 bases and J gave up 9 bases, with 31 bases separating them. The CDR3 has 18 residues. Germline CDR1 and CDR2: SQVTM and ANQGSEA. CDR3 sequence (DNA): TGCAGCGTTGGTGGGGACAGGGCGGCTAGCGGGAGTATCCGTGAGCAGTTCTTC. Protein: CSVGGDRAASGSIREQFF.

This clone was counted a single time. The chain uses TRBV19 and TRBJ2-7; 11 nucleotides align to TRBD2. CDR1 is LNHDA and CDR2 is SQIVND in the germline V gene (reference sequence). Losses at the gene ends were 6 bases for V and 5 bases for J; bases not matched to a gene: 9. The CDR3 contains 15 residues. The CDR3 sequence: CASRPLAGVIHEQYF. The CDR3 nucleotides are TGTGCCAGTAGGCCACTAGCGGGAGTTATCCACGAGCAGTACTTC. Complete variable domain (other parts from reference TRBV19 and TRBJ2-7): DGGITQSPKYLFRKEGQNVTLSCEQNLNHDAMYWYRQDPGQGLRLIYYSQIVNDFQKGDIAEGYSVSREKKESFPLTVTSAQKNPTAFYLCASRPLAGVIHEQYFGPGTRLTVT.

The V and J genes are TRBV19 and TRBJ2-3; 7 positions agree with TRBD2. The CDR3 length is 15 residues. J was trimmed by 4 bases and V by 4 bases; bases with no gene match: 8. From germline, CDR1 is LNHDA and CDR2 SQIVND (reference sequence). This CDR3 is CASSSGSGGADTQYF. CDR3 DNA: TGTGCCAGTAGTAGCGGGAGTGGGGGAGCAGATACGCAGTATTTT. Together with reference TRBV19 and TRBJ2-3, the CDR3 gives the full variable domain: DGGITQSPKYLFRKEGQNVTLSCEQNLNHDAMYWYRQDPGQGLRLIYYSQIVNDFQKGDIAEGYSVSREKKESFPLTVTSAQKNPTAFYLCASSSGSGGADTQYFGPGTRLTVL.

V and J are TRBV18 and TRBJ1-2; the match to TRBD1 covers 7 bases. Germline V lookup: CDR1 KGHSH, CDR2 LQKENI. The V gene end was trimmed by 6 bases and the J gene end by 5 bases; junction bases not matched to a gene: 12. There are 15 residues in the CDR3. CDR3: CASSPIPGQIYGYTF. In nucleotides, the CDR3 is TGTGCCAGCTCCCCTATCCCGGGACAGATTTATGGCTACACCTTC.

This clone was observed once. Here the CDR3 reads CASSLQEQYF. The CDR3 nucleotides read TGTGCCAGCAGCCTGCAGGAGCAGTACTTC. The gene calls are TRBV6-5 and TRBJ2-7; D gene uncertain. Trimming removed 6 bases from V and 7 bases from J, with 7 bases in between. The germline V gene has CDR1 MNHEY and CDR2 SVGAGI. This CDR3 is built from 10 residues.

This clone was picked up one time. The V call is TRBV6-1, the J call TRBJ1-5; no definite D call. CDR3 length equals 13 residues. Germline values: CDR1 MNHNS, CDR2 SASEGT. Trimming removed 5 bases from V and 5 bases from J, with 10 bases in between. The CDR3: CASSTGGDQPQHF. The CDR3 nucleotides read TGTGCCAGCAGTACCGGCGGGGATCAGCCCCAGCATTTT.

The gene calls are TRBV27 and TRBJ2-7; the match to TRBD1 covers 8 bases. The germline CDR1 and CDR2 sequences are MNHEY and SMNVEV (reference sequence). The CDR3 contains 13 residues. The V gene end was trimmed by 8 bases and the J gene end by 4 bases; junction bases not matched to a gene: 7. The chain's CDR3 is CASWRQGRYEQYF. The CDR3 bases are TGTGCCAGCTGGAGACAGGGGAGGTACGAGCAGTACTTC.

The CDR3 loop reads CASSYATGVSGELFF. The CDR3 DNA follows: TGTGCCAGCAGTTACGCGACAGGGGTTTCCGGGGAGCTGTTTTTT. The J gene is TRBJ2-2, the V gene TRBV6-5; TRBD1 matches 8 bases. Per the germline V gene, CDR1 is MNHEY and CDR2 is SVGAGI. The CDR3 is made up of 15 amino acids. Trimming removed 2 bases from V and 6 bases from J; junction bases left unmatched: 5.

This clone was counted a single time. V and J are TRBV27 and TRBJ1-6; the match to TRBD1 covers 8 bases. Germline-derived CDR1 and CDR2 are MNHEY and SMNVEV (reference sequence). The V and J ends lost 3 bases and 5 bases, in that order; junction bases with no gene match: 3. The CDR3 runs 15 residues. This chain's CDR3 is CASSFGTGNNSPLHF. CDR3 bases: TGTGCCAGCAGTTTCGGGACAGGCAATAATTCACCCCTCCACTTT.

The rearrangement uses TRBV11-3 and TRBJ2-1; 9 nucleotides line up with TRBD1. In germline, CDR1 is SGHNT, CDR2 YENEEA. Trimming took 4 bases from V and 9 from J; bases not matched to a gene: 10. CDR3 length: 15 amino acids. CDR3 region: CASSYRDRVGSEQFF. The CDR3 nucleotides are TGTGCCAGCAGCTACCGGGACAGGGTTGGGAGTGAGCAGTTCTTC.

As DNA, the CDR3 is TGCGCCAGCACTAGGACTAGGCGTGATACGCAGTATTTT. Its protein is CASTRTRRDTQYF. J is TRBJ2-3 and V is TRBV4-1, with 7 nucleotides matching TRBD2. V was pared by 7 bases and J by 6 bases, with 7 bases of the junction left unmatched. This CDR3 contains 13 residues. The germline V gene encodes CDR1 MGHRA and CDR2 YSYEKL.

This clone has only one observation. The chain has TRBV27 and TRBJ1-2; TRBD1 is a possible D gene (6 bases). V was pared by 5 bases and J by 7 bases, with 17 bases between. The germline V gene encodes CDR1 MNHEY and CDR2 SMNVEV (reference sequence). The CDR3 loop spans 14 amino acids. As DNA, the CDR3 is TGTGCCAGCAGTAATCGGGCAGGGGAGTCTGGCTACACCTTC. Translated, it gives CASSNRAGESGYTF.

The CDR3 DNA reads TGTGCCAGCAGTTACTCGTTCAACTACGAGCAGTACTTC. It translates to CASSYSFNYEQYF. This chain links TRBV6-5 with TRBJ2-7; unclear D gene. V was shortened by 0 bases and J by 3 bases, with 6 bases between the two germline ends. The CDR3 has 13 residues. Germline CDR1 and CDR2: MNHEY and SVGAGI.

The rearrangement uses TRBV6-5 and TRBJ2-7, with a weak D call TRBD2 (6 bases). V was shortened by 6 bases and J by 13 bases, with 25 bases between the two germline ends. In germline, CDR1 is MNHEY, CDR2 SVGAGI. The CDR3 length is 14 residues. CDR3 loop: CASSLGEVGARRYF. Written as DNA, the CDR3 is TGTGCCAGCAGCTTGGGGGAGGTAGGGGCGCGTAGATACTTC.

This chain uses TRBV7-8 with TRBJ2-7, with a possible D match to TRBD2 (7 bases). V was shortened by 7 bases and J by 4 bases, with 20 bases between the two germline ends. CDR1 is SGHVS and CDR2 is FQNEAQ in the germline V gene. The CDR3 is made up of 15 amino acids. This CDR3 reads CASTKRGEGNYEQYF. CDR3 nucleotide sequence: TGTGCCAGCACCAAAAGGGGGGAGGGGAATTACGAGCAGTACTTC. Using reference TRBV7-8 and TRBJ2-7 for the parts outside the CDR3, the full variable domain is GAGVSQSPRYKVAKRGQDVALRCDPISGHVSLFWYQQALGQGPEFLTYFQNEAQLDKSGLPSDRFFAERPEGSVSTLKIQRTQQEDSAVYLCASTKRGEGNYEQYFGPGTRLTVT.

The chain joins TRBV7-8 to TRBJ1-1; tentatively, D is TRBD1 (5 bases). The CDR3 has 17 amino acids. The V gene's germline CDR1 is SGHVS and CDR2 FQNEAQ. The V and J ends lost 6 bases and 3 bases respectively, with 23 bases between them. The CDR3 sequence is CASSFSRVGVKYTEAFF. CDR3 bases: TGTGCCAGCAGTTTTTCCAGGGTAGGAGTAAAATACACTGAAGCTTTCTTT.

V and J are TRBV9 and TRBJ2-2; TRBD2 might be the D (5 bases). Trimming took off 1 base at V and 5 bases at J, with 15 bases between the two ends. This CDR3 has 16 residues. The germline gives CDR1 SGDLS, CDR2 YYNGEE. CDR3 nucleotides: TGTGCCAGCAGCGTAACTCCTAGCTCGGAGACCGGGGAGCTGTTTTTT. Its protein is CASSVTPSSETGELFF.